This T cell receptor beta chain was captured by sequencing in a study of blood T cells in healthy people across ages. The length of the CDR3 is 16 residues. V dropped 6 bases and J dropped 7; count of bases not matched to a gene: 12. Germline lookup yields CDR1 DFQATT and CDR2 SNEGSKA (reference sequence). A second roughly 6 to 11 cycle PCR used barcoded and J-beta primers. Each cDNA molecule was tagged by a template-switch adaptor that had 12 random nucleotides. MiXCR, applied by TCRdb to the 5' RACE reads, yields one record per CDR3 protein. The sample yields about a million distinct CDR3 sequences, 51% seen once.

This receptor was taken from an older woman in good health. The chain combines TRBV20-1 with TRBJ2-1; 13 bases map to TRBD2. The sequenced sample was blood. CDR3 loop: CSASPTSGGGENEQFF. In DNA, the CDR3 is TGCAGTGCCTCCCCAACTAGCGGGGGGGGAGAAAATGAGCAGTTCTTC.